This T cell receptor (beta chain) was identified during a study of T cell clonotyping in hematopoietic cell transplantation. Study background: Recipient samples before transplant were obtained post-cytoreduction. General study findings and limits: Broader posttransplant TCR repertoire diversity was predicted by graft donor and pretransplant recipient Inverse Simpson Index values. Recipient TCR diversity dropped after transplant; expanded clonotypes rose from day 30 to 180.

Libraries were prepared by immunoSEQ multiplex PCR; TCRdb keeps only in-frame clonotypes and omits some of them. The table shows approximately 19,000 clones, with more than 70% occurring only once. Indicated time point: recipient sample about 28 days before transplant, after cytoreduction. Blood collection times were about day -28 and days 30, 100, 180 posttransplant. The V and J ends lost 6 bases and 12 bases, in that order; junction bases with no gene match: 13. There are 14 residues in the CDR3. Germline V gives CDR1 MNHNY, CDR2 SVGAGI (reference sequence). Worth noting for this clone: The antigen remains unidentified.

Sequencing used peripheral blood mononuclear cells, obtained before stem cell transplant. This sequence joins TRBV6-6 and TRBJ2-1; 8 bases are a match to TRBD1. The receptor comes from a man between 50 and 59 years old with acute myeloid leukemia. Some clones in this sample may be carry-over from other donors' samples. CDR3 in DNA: TGTGCCAGCAGCATTCCGGGACAGGCTCAAGGGCAGTTCTTC. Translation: CASSIPGQAQGQFF.